This T cell receptor (beta chain) was sequenced during a study of T-cell reconstitution after alpha-beta-depleted transplantation in children. Study-wide results and limits: Two months or so post-transplant, alpha-beta T cells reportedly derived from several hundred expanded graft clones.

This clonotype was detected a few times. Its antigen is currently unknown. V lost 4 bases and J lost 5, with 19 bases in between. This CDR3 has 16 residues. The germline V gene encodes CDR1 MNHEY and CDR2 SMNVEV (reference sequence). Unique molecular identifiers featured in how the TCRbeta library was prepared. Using its own MiXCR run on the PCR reads, TCRdb lists one record per CDR3 protein. Of around 300,000 distinct CDR3 sequences listed, about 9.5% are singletons. Here the sequenced sample was PBMCs, taken before TCRalphabeta/CD19-depleted stem cell transplant. This sequence was found in a boy in the first two years of life with acute myeloid leukemia, due to receive a stem cell transplant. The rearrangement links TRBV27 to TRBJ2-3; tentatively, D is TRBD2 (5 bases). CDR3 loop: CASSSRPFGGRDTQYF. CDR3 DNA: TGTGCCAGCAGTTCCCGTCCCTTTGGAGGCAGAGATACGCAGTATTTT.